Presented here are 27 T cell receptor beta chains from one specimen sequenced in a study of cytomegalovirus exposure and HLA in healthy donors. Use of 60 Vbeta and 13 Jbeta primers characterized the PCR. This table comes from immunoSEQ multiplex PCR, and its TCRdb copy is limited to in-frame clones, with some not included. The table lists about 120,000 clones, roughly three quarters of them singletons, with approximately 10% in the top ten. What was sequenced was PBMCs. The receptors originated from a man aged 25 to 45 in good health and CMV-seropositive.

The chain is built from TRBV5-1 and TRBJ2-3; D gene uncertain. Trimming removed 3 bases at V and 2 bases at J, with 13 bases between. The CDR3 spans 15 residues. Germline loops: CDR1 SGHRS, CDR2 YFSETQ. CDR3 amino acids: CASSWPSETTDTQYF. In nucleotides, the CDR3 is TGCGCCAGCAGCTGGCCGAGCGAGACCACAGATACGCAGTATTTT.

The V gene is TRBV2, the J gene TRBJ2-7, with TRBD2 as a possible D gene (6 bases). Germline values: CDR1 SNHLY, CDR2 FYNNEI. CDR3 length equals 15 residues. V was trimmed by 7 bases and J by 5 bases, leaving 21 bases between them. CDR3 in amino acids: CASMTPGLLVDEQYF. The CDR3, as DNA: TGTGCCAGCATGACACCGGGACTCCTGGTCGACGAGCAGTACTTC.

This clone was counted only a few times. The gene calls are TRBV27 and TRBJ1-1, with no clear D. This CDR3 spans 13 amino acids. V shed 6 bases and J shed 7 bases, with 15 bases lying between them. Germline CDR1 MNHEY, CDR2 SMNVEV (reference sequence). The CDR3 region is CASRGRQVFEAFF. Written as DNA, the CDR3 is TGTGCCAGCAGGGGGAGACAAGTCTTTGAAGCTTTCTTT.

This rearrangement joins TRBV6-6 to TRBJ2-7, with 13 bases identical to TRBD2. Per the germline V gene, CDR1 is MNHNY and CDR2 is SVGAGI (reference sequence). There are 16 residues in the CDR3. V dropped 4 bases and J dropped 2; count of bases not matched to a gene: 5. The CDR3 spells CASSSMGTSGTYEQYF. DNA of the CDR3: TGTGCCAGCAGTTCAATGGGGACTAGCGGGACCTACGAGCAGTACTTC.

The CDR3 loop reads CASSLSGRSNEKLFF. CDR3 bases: TGTGCCAGCAGTTTATCTGGCAGGTCTAATGAAAAACTGTTTTTT. V usage is TRBV27 and J usage is TRBJ1-4; unclear D gene. Germline CDR1 reads MNHEY; CDR2 reads SMNVEV (reference sequence). The CDR3 spans 15 residues. V was trimmed by 0 bases and J by 3 bases, leaving 8 bases between them.

This clone has just a few counts. CDR3 nucleotide sequence: TGTGCCAGCAGCTCGGAGGGGTGGGGGAATTCCTACGAGCAGTACTTC. It is translated as CASSSEGWGNSYEQYF. V and J are TRBV5-5 and TRBJ2-7, with D perhaps TRBD2 (6 bases). There are 16 residues in the CDR3. V was trimmed by 3 bases and J by 1 base, leaving 17 bases between them. CDR1 and CDR2 (germline): SGHKS, YYEKEE (reference sequence).

The rearrangement links TRBV19 to TRBJ1-5; 10 bases are a match to TRBD1. After removal of 3 bases from V and 7 bases from J, the junction contained 6 bases not matched to a gene. Per germline, CDR1 LNHDA and CDR2 SQIVND (reference sequence). CDR3 size: 15 residues. The CDR3 here is CASSIFPGQGQPQHF. CDR3 bases: TGTGCCAGTAGTATCTTTCCGGGACAGGGGCAGCCCCAGCATTTT.

Notes on this clone: In the same sample, other DNA sequences code for this CDR3. The chain employs TRBV14 and TRBJ1-1; D gene uncertain. The CDR3 spans 13 residues. The V and J ends lost 4 bases and 0 bases respectively, with 6 bases between them. Per the germline V gene, CDR1 is SGHDN and CDR2 is FVKESK. As DNA, the CDR3 is TGTGCCAGCAGCCGCAGTATGAACACTGAAGCTTTCTTT. This translates into CASSRSMNTEAFF.

The chain carries TRBV6-5 and TRBJ2-7, with TRBD1 matching 7 bases. J was trimmed by 4 bases and V by 0 bases; bases with no gene match: 6. Germline CDR1 reads MNHEY; CDR2 reads SVGAGI. CDR3 length: 15 amino acids. DNA for the CDR3: TGTGCCAGCAGTTACTCGCCGACAGGGACATACGAGCAGTACTTC. It encodes CASSYSPTGTYEQYF.

The V call is TRBV28, the J call TRBJ2-5; 8 nucleotides line up with TRBD2. The CDR3 length is 15 residues. Per germline, CDR1 MDHEN and CDR2 SYDVKM. V lost 3 bases to trimming and J lost 2 bases; unmatched junction nucleotides: 5. This CDR3 is CASSFLAGGQETQYF. DNA for the CDR3: TGTGCCAGCAGTTTTCTGGCGGGAGGTCAAGAGACCCAGTACTTC. Complete variable domain (other parts from reference TRBV28 and TRBJ2-5): DVKVTQSSRYLVKRTGEKVFLECVQDMDHENMFWYRQDPGLGLRLIYFSYDVKMKEKGDIPEGYSVSREKKERFSLILESASTNQTSMYLCASSFLAGGQETQYFGPGTRLLVL.

This chain links TRBV10-1 with TRBJ1-1; 12 bases are a match to TRBD1. The ends lost 8 bases at V and 4 bases at J; junction bases unmatched: 2. CDR1 is WNHNN and CDR2 is SYGVQD in the germline V gene (reference sequence). This CDR3 is built from 13 residues. This CDR3 is CASGTGGGTEAFF. In DNA, the CDR3 is TGCGCCAGCGGGACAGGGGGCGGCACTGAAGCTTTCTTT.

The chain combines TRBV25-1 with TRBJ1-4, with a possible D match to TRBD1 (6 bases). The V gene lost 1 base and the J gene lost 10 bases, with 16 bases spanning the gap. The CDR3 runs to 15 residues. Germline lookup yields CDR1 MGHDK and CDR2 SYGVNS. The CDR3 reads CASSELGGRGGKLFF. CDR3 sequence (DNA): TGTGCCAGCAGTGAATTGGGGGGGCGCGGAGGAAAACTGTTTTTT.

The V and J genes are TRBV29-1 and TRBJ1-2, with a tentative D call TRBD1 (5 bases). Trimming stripped 6 bases from V and 5 bases from J, with 13 bases between. There are 12 residues in the CDR3. Germline CDR1 and CDR2: SQVTM and ANQGSEA. The CDR3 spells CSVAQGGYGYTF. CDR3 bases: TGCAGCGTCGCCCAGGGTGGATATGGCTACACCTTC.

This chain links TRBV27 with TRBJ2-1, with 9 bases aligning to TRBD2. CDR1 MNHEY and CDR2 SMNVEV come from the germline V gene (reference sequence). The CDR3 is 16 residues long. Losses at the gene ends were 3 bases for V and 0 bases for J; bases not matched to a gene: 3. The CDR3 sequence is CASSFSGSTSYNEQFF. The CDR3 DNA is TGTGCCAGCAGTTTTAGCGGGAGCACCTCCTACAATGAGCAGTTCTTC.

The chain has TRBV9 and TRBJ2-2; D gene ambiguous. V was shortened by 2 bases and J by 2 bases, with 13 bases between the two germline ends. The CDR3 consists of 16 residues. Germline-derived CDR1 and CDR2 are SGDLS and YYNGEE. The CDR3 nucleotides are TGTGCCAGCAGCGTCCCCGTCGGGTACAACACCGGGGAGCTGTTTTTT. Translated, it gives CASSVPVGYNTGELFF. Full variable domain (missing parts from reference TRBV9 and TRBJ2-2): DSGVTQTPKHLITATGQRVTLRCSPRSGDLSVYWYQQSLDQGLQFLIQYYNGEERAKGNILERFSAQQFPDLHSELNLSSLELGDSALYFCASSVPVGYNTGELFFGEGSRLTVL.

This chain connects TRBV28 to TRBJ1-1; D is ambiguous. CDR1 is MDHEN and CDR2 is SYDVKM in the germline V gene. The length of the CDR3 is 14 residues. Trimming cost V 5 bases and J 4 bases, with 14 bases left between them. The DNA of the CDR3 is TGTGCCAGCAGTCTGACCCTTAGGAGCACTGAAGCTTTCTTT. It codes for CASSLTLRSTEAFF.

The genes are TRBV18 and TRBJ2-5, with TRBD2 matching 7 bases. Germline V lookup: CDR1 KGHSH, CDR2 LQKENI. The junction had 10 bases not matched to a gene; V was cut back by 2 bases and J by 4 bases. The CDR3 is 16 amino acids. The CDR3 sequence is CASSPRAGSRTETQYF. The CDR3 bases are TGTGCCAGCTCACCAAGAGCGGGATCGAGGACAGAGACCCAGTACTTC. The entire variable domain, with the rest obtained from reference TRBV18 and TRBJ2-5, is as follows: NAGVMQNPRHLVRRRGQEARLRCSPMKGHSHVYWYRQLPEEGLKFMVYLQKENIIDESGMPKERFSAEFPKEGPSILRIQQVVRGDSAAYFCASSPRAGSRTETQYFGPGTRLLVL.

CDR3 DNA sequence: TGTGCCAGCAGCCCAGTAACCGGGACTTACAATGAGCAGTTCTTC. This codes for CASSPVTGTYNEQFF. The chain is built from TRBV7-2 and TRBJ2-1, with TRBD2 as a possible D gene (6 bases). Deletions cut 5 bases from V and 4 bases from J, with 15 bases between. The length of the CDR3 is 15 residues. Germline CDR1 reads SGHTA; CDR2 reads FQGNSA. The full variable domain, completed using reference TRBV7-2 and TRBJ2-1, is GAGVSQSPSNKVTEKGKDVELRCDPISGHTALYWYRQSLGQGLEFLIYFQGNSAPDKSGLPSDRFSAERTGGSVSTLTIQRTQQEDSAVYLCASSPVTGTYNEQFFGPGTRLTVL.

The J gene is TRBJ2-5, the V gene TRBV9; D remains ambiguous. The CDR3 extends over 16 amino acids. Germline lookup yields CDR1 SGDLS and CDR2 YYNGEE. V lost 4 bases and J 2 bases, leaving 18 bases between the germline ends. CDR3 region: CASSRSLEIQQETQYF. The CDR3 DNA sequence: TGTGCCAGCAGCCGTAGCCTGGAAATTCAGCAAGAGACCCAGTACTTC.

Written as DNA, the CDR3 is TGTGCCAGCAGTCCTAAGGGCGGGGTGTCTCGGCAAGAGACCCAGTACTTC. It translates to CASSPKGGVSRQETQYF. J is TRBJ2-5 and V is TRBV27, with D maybe TRBD2 (6 bases). The CDR3 consists of 17 residues. V lost 5 bases and J lost 2, with 21 bases in between. Per germline, CDR1 MNHEY and CDR2 SMNVEV (reference sequence).

The gene calls are TRBV27 and TRBJ1-2; the D is unclear. The CDR3 consists of 14 residues. V lost 2 bases and J lost 5, with 12 bases in between. Germline CDR1 reads MNHEY; CDR2 reads SMNVEV (reference sequence). This CDR3 is CASSLKPIAYGYTF. The CDR3 coding sequence is TGTGCCAGCAGTTTAAAACCCATCGCGTATGGCTACACCTTC.

The V and J genes are TRBV11-2 and TRBJ2-7, with a possible D match to TRBD2 (6 bases). Germline V lookup: CDR1 SGHAT, CDR2 FQNNGV. Trimming left V 5 bases short and J 5 bases short, with 16 bases between. CDR3 size: 14 residues. The CDR3 nucleotides are TGTGCCAGCAGCGTAAGGGACTCCGCCGACGAGCAGTACTTC. Translation: CASSVRDSADEQYF.

V gene TRBV19 combines with J gene TRBJ2-7, with TRBD2 matching over 8 bases. V trimming: 6 bases; J trimming: 2 bases; junction bases outside the gene matches: 9. Germline V gives CDR1 LNHDA, CDR2 SQIVND (reference sequence). There are 15 residues in the CDR3. CDR3 sequence (DNA): TGTGCCAGTAGCAACCCCTCGGGACTAGCCTACGAGCAGTACTTC. It specifies CASSNPSGLAYEQYF.

This chain links TRBV7-2 with TRBJ2-1; TRBD2 is a possible D gene (6 bases). Germline V gene lookup returns CDR1 SGHTA and CDR2 FQGNSA. V dropped 1 base and J dropped 9 bases, with 16 bases sitting between them. The CDR3 extends over 15 amino acids. The CDR3 nucleotides are TGTGCCAGCAGCTTAGGGGACGTGGCGGGAAGTGAGCAGTTCTTC. As protein: CASSLGDVAGSEQFF.

The genes are TRBV13 and TRBJ2-7; 11 bases line up with TRBD1. Germline assignment: CDR1 PRHDT and CDR2 FYEKMQ (reference sequence). This CDR3 has 14 residues. Losses at the gene ends were 3 bases for V and 2 bases for J; bases not matched to a gene: 0. The CDR3 DNA sequence: TGTGCCAGCAGCTTGGGACAGGGGGCCTACGAGCAGTACTTC. It translates to CASSLGQGAYEQYF.

The chain carries TRBV4-1 and TRBJ1-4; D gene uncertain. V was clipped by 0 bases and J by 8 bases, with 19 bases between them. This CDR3 region has 17 residues. The germline gives CDR1 MGHRA, CDR2 YSYEKL. In nucleotides, the CDR3 is TGCGCCAGCAGCCAAGAATCCCCTTGGGCAGGCGACGAAAAACTGTTTTTT. Translating it yields CASSQESPWAGDEKLFF.

This clone came up once. J is TRBJ2-2 and V is TRBV10-1, with 9 bases identical to TRBD1. The CDR3 has 14 residues. Unmatched junction bases numbered 2, after V lost 3 bases and J lost 6 bases. From germline, CDR1 is WNHNN and CDR2 SYGVQD (reference sequence). CDR3 amino acids: CASSEDRGAGELFF. In DNA, the CDR3 is TGCGCCAGCAGTGAAGACAGGGGGGCCGGGGAGCTGTTTTTT.